The clone carrying this T cell receptor (beta chain) has more than one count but fewer than ten. Its target is unknown. The PCR contained 60 Vbeta and 13 Jbeta primers. Generated by immunoSEQ multiplex PCR, the TCRdb table keeps only in-frame clones and is missing some. The table has about 120,000 clones, 80% to 85% seen once. The source of the sample is a study of cytomegalovirus exposure and HLA in healthy donors. Study-level findings and limits: Versus the approximately 700-donor mean, an Asian-associated ancestry cluster reportedly showed fewer N-insertions in a later analysis. The authors enumerated over 150 TCR beta chains as linked to cytomegalovirus.

Despite likely unrecorded immune exposures, the donors were nominally healthy at the time of sampling. This receptor was identified in a young man in good health and CMV-seronegative. Material: PBMCs.

The CDR3 nucleotides are TGTGCCAGCATAGGGAGCGAGGCTGGCTACACCTTC. Protein: CASIGSEAGYTF. This chain links TRBV28 with TRBJ1-2; unclear D gene. Per the germline V gene, CDR1 is MDHEN and CDR2 is SYDVKM. V shed 7 bases and J shed 7 bases, with 13 bases lying between them. The CDR3 is 12 amino acids.